In this sample, the clone carrying this TCR beta chain turned up once. Produced via immunoSEQ multiplex PCR; TCRdb's table is partial and in-frame only. The repertoire has around 89,000 clones, approximately 84% of them found once; the top ten carry approximately 10%. The record originates from a study of T cell responses to AZD1222 COVID-19 vaccine. The CDR3 totals 12 residues. Germline V gene lookup returns CDR1 GTSNPN and CDR2 SVGIG (reference sequence). The V end lost 5 bases, the J end lost 4 bases, and 9 bases lay between the germline ends. The chain has TRBV30 and TRBJ1-3; D unclear. The specimen was peripheral blood, collected on day 0 of AZD1222 vaccination. This receptor was identified in an adult in good health. Here the CDR3 DNA reads TGTGCCTGGGGACCTACGGGAAACACCATATATTTT. Its translation: CAWGPTGNTIYF.